This TCR beta chain was identified in a study of CXCR3-negative and CXCR3-positive naive CD8 T cells. Looking at the study overall: Each library held about 1.5 +/- 0.3 million TRB reads, 120 million to 150 million in total. Study conclusions and caveats: Memory CD8+ cells showed much lower diversity, while both naive subsets displayed comparably high diversity. Most assays used freshly isolated PBMCs, as cryopreservation partially reduced CXCR3.

Remarks on this clonotype: No antigen is known for it.

TRB cDNA libraries were made by UMI-labeled 5' RACE. Reprocessing the 5' RACE reads, TCRdb reports a single entry for every CDR3 protein and omits DNA. In total, the table holds roughly 28,000 distinct CDR3 sequences. The CDR3 has 18 amino acids. Germline loops: CDR1 SGHNT, CDR2 YENEEA. The sample consisted of memory CD8+ T cells from blood. The source is a human donor in good health. Some clones in this sample may be carry-over from other donors' samples. The V call is TRBV11-3, the J call TRBJ2-1; with no DNA, the TCRdb D assignment of TRBD1 cannot be verified. CDR3 sequence: CASSPGQQIPSSYNEQFF.